The sequence of this T cell receptor (beta chain) was determined in a study of blood T cell repertoires in COVID-19. About the study: There were acute and convalescent COVID-19 samples, and they came from the United States, Italy and Spain. PBMCs, B-cell-depleted T cells, or T cells provided the cDNA or gDNA that made up the material.

Ages ranged from about 18 to 89 years, with residence in around 24 US areas. Recovery meant two consecutive negative NP/OP PCR tests, professional clearance, or resolved symptoms. Only a few counts were recorded for this clone. Sequencing used immunoSEQ multiplex PCR; TCRdb keeps in-frame clones, though not all of them. This table holds about 170,000 clones, 89% found once. With 9 bases removed from V and 4 bases from J, the gap between germline ends came to 10 bases. The CDR3 consists of 12 residues. Germline CDR1 LNHDA, CDR2 SQIVND (reference sequence). The material sequenced was PBMCs or T cells enriched from blood (not recorded which). This sequence was found in a woman aged 18-30 years who had recovered from COVID-19. V usage is TRBV19 and J usage is TRBJ1-5, with D unclear. The CDR3 coding sequence is TGTGCCAGCTCCGGAGGGAATCAGCCCCAGCATTTT. It specifies CASSGGNQPQHF.